These 11 T cell receptor beta chains were sequenced from one sample in a study of cytomegalovirus exposure and HLA in healthy donors. It was with 60 Vbeta and 13 Jbeta primers that the PCR ran. Only in-frame clones appear in the TCRdb table, and some are missing; sequencing was by immunoSEQ multiplex PCR. This sample has about 120,000 clones, with just under 75% found just once. The specimen was PBMCs. The receptor source for this set is a human donor in good health.

This chain connects TRBV19 to TRBJ2-3; 15 nucleotides match TRBD2. Germline V gene data show CDR1 as LNHDA and CDR2 as SQIVND (reference sequence). The CDR3 has 19 amino acids. The ends lost 5 bases at V and 4 bases at J; junction bases unmatched: 13. As DNA, the CDR3 is TGTGCCAGTAGTTCGGGACTAGCGGGAGGCCTTGCCAAGGCAGATACGCAGTATTTT. This gives the protein CASSSGLAGGLAKADTQYF.

This chain uses TRBV6-4 with TRBJ1-1; D is unclear. The germline CDR1 and CDR2 sequences are MRHNA and SNTAGT. Trimming cost V 6 bases and J 3 bases, with 11 bases left between them. The CDR3 is made up of 13 amino acids. The CDR3 nucleotides are TGTGCCAGCAGCAAAAGGGAGCACACTGAAGCTTTCTTT. It translates to CASSKREHTEAFF.

The chain employs TRBV7-2 and TRBJ1-5; D ambiguous. Trimming pared 5 bases from V and 8 bases from J, leaving 10 bases between. This CDR3 region has 12 residues. CDR1 is SGHTA and CDR2 is FQGNSA in the germline V gene. The CDR3 DNA reads as TGTGCCAGCAGCCGTTACTCGGAGCCCCAGCATTTT. Translating it yields CASSRYSEPQHF.

This clone showed up just a few times. The chain employs TRBV5-1 and TRBJ2-1; a possible D gene is TRBD2 (6 bases). Germline V CDR1 and CDR2: SGHRS, YFSETQ. Trimming took off 7 bases at V and 0 bases at J, with 17 bases between the two ends. The length of the CDR3 is 16 residues. The CDR3 region has the DNA TGCGCCAGCGCCGATGGGGGAGGTGTCTCCTACAATGAGCAGTTCTTC. Residues: CASADGGGVSYNEQFF.

CDR3 sequence (DNA): TGTGCCAGCAGCTCCATGGGCTATCAGCCCCAGCATTTT. Translated, it gives CASSSMGYQPQHF. This chain links TRBV28 with TRBJ1-5; D gene ambiguous. The CDR3 consists of 13 residues. V lost 6 bases and J 5 bases, leaving 11 bases between the germline ends. The V gene's germline CDR1 is MDHEN and CDR2 SYDVKM.

This chain connects TRBV7-2 to TRBJ2-3, with 11 bases aligning to TRBD1. The CDR3 runs 14 residues. Germline lookup yields CDR1 SGHTA and CDR2 FQGNSA. The junction had 2 bases not matched to a gene; V was cut back by 5 bases and J by 4 bases. CDR3 protein: CASSRDRGADTQYF. The CDR3 coding sequence is TGTGCCAGCAGCCGGGACAGGGGGGCAGATACGCAGTATTTT. Based on the CDR3 plus reference TRBV7-2 and TRBJ2-3, the full variable domain is GAGVSQSPSNKVTEKGKDVELRCDPISGHTALYWYRQSLGQGLEFLIYFQGNSAPDKSGLPSDRFSAERTGGSVSTLTIQRTQQEDSAVYLCASSRDRGADTQYFGPGTRLTVL.

Only one count was recorded for this clone. This chain uses TRBV6-1 with TRBJ2-2; tentatively, D is TRBD2 (6 bases). Germline V gives CDR1 MNHNS, CDR2 SASEGT. Trimming left V 2 bases short and J 2 bases short, with 12 bases between. CDR3 length: 16 amino acids. In nucleotides, the CDR3 is TGTGCCAGCAGTGAATCCGGGACTCGAAACACCGGGGAGCTGTTTTTT. Amino acids: CASSESGTRNTGELFF.

This clone was observed a single time. V gene TRBV6-1 combines with J gene TRBJ1-2, with 9 bases that match TRBD1. This CDR3 spans 15 amino acids. Germline V CDR1 and CDR2: MNHNS, SASEGT. V shed 3 bases, J shed 10 bases, and the junction held 12 bases outside the gene matches. This CDR3 reads CASSDMFGTGSLYTF. The CDR3 coding sequence is TGTGCCAGCAGTGATATGTTCGGGACAGGGTCCCTCTACACCTTC.

V and J are TRBV4-1 and TRBJ1-6, with D unclear. The CDR3 is 17 amino acids. V lost 0 bases and J lost 8, with 17 bases in between. Germline loops: CDR1 MGHRA, CDR2 YSYEKL. The CDR3 bases are TGCGCCAGCAGCCAAGAGCCCATCGGAGGGCGCGATTCACCCCTCCACTTT. This translates into CASSQEPIGGRDSPLHF.

J is TRBJ1-4 and V is TRBV28; 9 nucleotides agree with TRBD1. The CDR3 is 15 amino acids. V lost 4 bases and J lost 8; bases outside the gene matches: 8. Germline V gene lookup returns CDR1 MDHEN and CDR2 SYDVKM. This chain's CDR3 is CASSSTGTGREKLFF. CDR3 sequence (DNA): TGTGCCAGCAGTTCCACCGGGACAGGGCGGGAAAAACTGTTTTTT.

This chain uses TRBV5-1 with TRBJ2-2; 14 positions agree with TRBD2. Per the germline V gene, CDR1 is SGHRS and CDR2 is YFSETQ. With V trimmed by 4 bases and J by 7 bases, 6 bases remained unmatched. The length of the CDR3 is 16 residues. The CDR3 nucleotides are TGCGCCAGCAGCCTGACTAGCGGGAGGGCGAACGGGGAGCTGTTTTTT. It encodes CASSLTSGRANGELFF.